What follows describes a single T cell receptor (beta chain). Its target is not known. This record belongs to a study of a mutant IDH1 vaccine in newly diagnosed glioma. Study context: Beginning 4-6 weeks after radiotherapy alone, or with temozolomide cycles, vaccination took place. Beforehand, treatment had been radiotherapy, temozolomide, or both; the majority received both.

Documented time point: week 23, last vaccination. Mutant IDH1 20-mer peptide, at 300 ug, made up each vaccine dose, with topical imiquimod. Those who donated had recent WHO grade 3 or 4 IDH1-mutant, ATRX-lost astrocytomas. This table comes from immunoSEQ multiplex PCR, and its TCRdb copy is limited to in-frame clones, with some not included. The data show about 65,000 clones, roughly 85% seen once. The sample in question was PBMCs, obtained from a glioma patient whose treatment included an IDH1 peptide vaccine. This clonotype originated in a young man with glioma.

CDR3 nucleotides: TGTGCCAGCTCGACGAGAACAGGGACAGATACGCAGTATTTT. Its protein product is CASSTRTGTDTQYF. The chain carries TRBV18 and TRBJ2-3; tentatively, D is TRBD1 (6 bases). Germline V gene lookup returns CDR1 KGHSH and CDR2 LQKENI. CDR3 length: 14 amino acids. Between the trimmed V and J ends, which lost 6 bases and 3 bases, there was a span of 13 bases.